What follows are 2 T cell receptor beta chains derived from one specimen sequenced in a study of cytomegalovirus exposure and HLA in healthy donors (dated 2017 in TCRdb). The protocol used for the library was the immunoSEQ multiplex PCR assay. A mixture of 60 forward primers for TCR Vbeta segments and 13 reverse primers for TCR Jbeta segments was used in the multiplex PCR. TCRdb retrieved this table from immuneACCESS and kept in-frame rearrangements only. Not all clones are present; in checked studies, unresolved V genes account for under half, and no reason is known for the remainder. The table held for this sample gives some 110,000 clones. The top ten constitute 5.5% to 8% of the sample. The sequencing sample was made of PBMCs. Receptors originate from a man aged 35-49 years in good health and CMV-seropositive.

The chain joins TRBV4-2 to TRBJ2-1, with D unresolved. Germline V gene lookup returns CDR1 LGHNA and CDR2 YNFKEQ. There are 15 residues in the CDR3. The V gene lost 1 base and the J gene lost 2 bases, with 9 bases spanning the gap. For the CDR3, the DNA is TGTGCCAGCAGCCAAGGTCAGTTCGCCTACAATGAGCAGTTCTTC. It translates to CASSQGQFAYNEQFF.

The genes are TRBV15 and TRBJ2-2, with 12 bases fitting TRBD2. The trim removed 1 base at V and 2 bases at J, leaving 14 bases unmatched. The CDR3 has 21 amino acids. The germline V gene has CDR1 LNHNV and CDR2 YYDKDF (reference sequence). The CDR3 is CATSRGTGTSGPGRNTGELFF. The CDR3 bases are TGTGCCACCAGCAGAGGGACTGGGACTAGCGGGCCCGGAAGAAACACCGGGGAGCTGTTTTTT.